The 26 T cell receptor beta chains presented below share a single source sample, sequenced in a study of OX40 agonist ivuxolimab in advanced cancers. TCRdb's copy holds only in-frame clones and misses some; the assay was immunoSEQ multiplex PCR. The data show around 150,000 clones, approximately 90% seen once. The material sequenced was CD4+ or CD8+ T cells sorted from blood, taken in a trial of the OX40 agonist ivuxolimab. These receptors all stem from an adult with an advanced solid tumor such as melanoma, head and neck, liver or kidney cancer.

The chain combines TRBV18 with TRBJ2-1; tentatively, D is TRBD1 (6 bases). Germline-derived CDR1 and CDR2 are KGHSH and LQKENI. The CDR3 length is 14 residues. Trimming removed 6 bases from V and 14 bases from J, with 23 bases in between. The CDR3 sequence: CASSPGVGTRSEFF. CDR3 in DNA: TGTGCCAGCTCCCCAGGGGTGGGTACCAGGTCGGAGTTCTTC.

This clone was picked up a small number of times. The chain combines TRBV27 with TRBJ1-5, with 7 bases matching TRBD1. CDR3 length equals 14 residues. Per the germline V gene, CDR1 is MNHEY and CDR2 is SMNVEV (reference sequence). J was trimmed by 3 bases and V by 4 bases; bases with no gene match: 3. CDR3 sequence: CASSSQGPNQPQHF. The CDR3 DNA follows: TGTGCCAGCAGTTCACAGGGGCCCAATCAGCCCCAGCATTTT.

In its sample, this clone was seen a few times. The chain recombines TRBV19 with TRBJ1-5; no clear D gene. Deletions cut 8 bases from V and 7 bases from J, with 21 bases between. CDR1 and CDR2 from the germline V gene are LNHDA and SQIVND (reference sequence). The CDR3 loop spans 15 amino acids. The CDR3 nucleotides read TGTGCCAGTCAGACTGGAGGGAGGGTGGACCAGCCCCAGCATTTT. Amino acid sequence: CASQTGGRVDQPQHF.

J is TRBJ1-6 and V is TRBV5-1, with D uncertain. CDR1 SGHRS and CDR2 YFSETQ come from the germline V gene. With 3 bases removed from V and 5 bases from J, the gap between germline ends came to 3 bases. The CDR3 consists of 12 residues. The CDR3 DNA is TGCGCCAGCAGCTCTGATAATTCACCCCTCCACTTT. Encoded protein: CASSSDNSPLHF.

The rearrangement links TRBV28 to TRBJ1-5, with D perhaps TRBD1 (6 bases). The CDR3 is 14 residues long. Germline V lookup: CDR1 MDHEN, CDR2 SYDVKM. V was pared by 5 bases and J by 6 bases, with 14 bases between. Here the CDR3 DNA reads TGTGCCAGCAGTCCGCCCACAGGGTTTCAGCCCCAGCATTTT. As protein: CASSPPTGFQPQHF.

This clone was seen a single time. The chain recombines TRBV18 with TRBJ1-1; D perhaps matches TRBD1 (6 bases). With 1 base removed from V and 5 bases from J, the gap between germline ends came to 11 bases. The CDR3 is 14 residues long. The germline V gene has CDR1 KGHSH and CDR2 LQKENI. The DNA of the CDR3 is TGTGCCAGCTCACCACGAAGTACAGGGACTGAAGCTTTCTTT. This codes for CASSPRSTGTEAFF.

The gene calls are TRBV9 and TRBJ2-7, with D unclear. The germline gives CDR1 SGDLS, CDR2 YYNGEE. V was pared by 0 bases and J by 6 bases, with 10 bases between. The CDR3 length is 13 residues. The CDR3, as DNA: TGTGCCAGCAGCGTAGCTATGGTGAGCGAGCAGTACTTC. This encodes CASSVAMVSEQYF.

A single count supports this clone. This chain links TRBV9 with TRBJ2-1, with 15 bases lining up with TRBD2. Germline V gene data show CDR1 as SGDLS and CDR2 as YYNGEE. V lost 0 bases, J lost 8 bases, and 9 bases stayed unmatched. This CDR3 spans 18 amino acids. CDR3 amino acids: CASSVDTGLAGGGHEQFF. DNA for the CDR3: TGTGCCAGCAGCGTAGACACCGGACTAGCGGGAGGGGGCCATGAGCAGTTCTTC.

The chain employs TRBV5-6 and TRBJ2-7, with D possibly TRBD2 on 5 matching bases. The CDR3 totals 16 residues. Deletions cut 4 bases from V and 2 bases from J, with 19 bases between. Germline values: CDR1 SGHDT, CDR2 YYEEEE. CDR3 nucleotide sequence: TGTGCCAGCAGCGCCTACTTGAGGGAGTCGGCCTACGAGCAGTACTTC. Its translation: CASSAYLRESAYEQYF.

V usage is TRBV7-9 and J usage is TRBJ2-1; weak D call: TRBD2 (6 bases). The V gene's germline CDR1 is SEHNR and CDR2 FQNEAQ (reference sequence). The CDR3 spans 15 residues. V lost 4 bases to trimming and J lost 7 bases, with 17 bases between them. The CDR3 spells CASSSKLRLGNEQFF. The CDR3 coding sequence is TGTGCCAGCAGCTCTAAACTAAGACTAGGAAATGAGCAGTTCTTC.

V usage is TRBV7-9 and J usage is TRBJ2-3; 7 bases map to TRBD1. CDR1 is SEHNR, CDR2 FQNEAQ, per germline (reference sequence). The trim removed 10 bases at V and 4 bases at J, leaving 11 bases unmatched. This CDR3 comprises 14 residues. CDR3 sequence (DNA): TGTGCCATCGTACAGGGGCAGTCCGCAGATACGCAGTATTTT. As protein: CAIVQGQSADTQYF. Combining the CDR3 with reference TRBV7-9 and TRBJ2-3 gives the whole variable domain DTGVSQNPRHKITKRGQNVTFRCDPISEHNRLYWYRQTLGQGPEFLTYFQNEAQLEKSRLLSDRFSAERPKGSFSTLEIQRTEQGDSAMYLCAIVQGQSADTQYFGPGTRLTVL.

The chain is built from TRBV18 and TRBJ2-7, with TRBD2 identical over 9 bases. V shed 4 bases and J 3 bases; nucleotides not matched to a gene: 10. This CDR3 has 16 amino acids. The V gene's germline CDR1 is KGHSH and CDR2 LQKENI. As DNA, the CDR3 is TGTGCCAGCTCACTACTTCCGGGACTAGCATACTACGAGCAGTACTTC. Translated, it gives CASSLLPGLAYYEQYF.

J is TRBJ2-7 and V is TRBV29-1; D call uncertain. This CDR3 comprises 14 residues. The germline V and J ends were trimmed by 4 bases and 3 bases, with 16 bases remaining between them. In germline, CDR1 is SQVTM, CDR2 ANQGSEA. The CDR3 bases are TGCAGCGTTGGATTGACGGGTGGGTACTACGAGCAGTACTTC. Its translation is CSVGLTGGYYEQYF.

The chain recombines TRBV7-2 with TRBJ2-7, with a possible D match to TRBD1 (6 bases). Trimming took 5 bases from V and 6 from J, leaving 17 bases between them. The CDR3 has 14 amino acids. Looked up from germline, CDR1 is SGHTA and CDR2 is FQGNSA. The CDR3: CASSAEPGTPEQYF. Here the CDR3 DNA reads TGTGCCAGCAGCGCAGAACCCGGGACACCCGAGCAGTACTTC.

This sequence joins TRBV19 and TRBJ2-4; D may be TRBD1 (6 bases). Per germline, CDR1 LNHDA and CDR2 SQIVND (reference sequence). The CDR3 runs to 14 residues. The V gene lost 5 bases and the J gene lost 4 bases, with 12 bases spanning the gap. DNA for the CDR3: TGTGCCAGTAGTGGTGGGCAGGGGAAAAACATTCAGTACTTC. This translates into CASSGGQGKNIQYF.

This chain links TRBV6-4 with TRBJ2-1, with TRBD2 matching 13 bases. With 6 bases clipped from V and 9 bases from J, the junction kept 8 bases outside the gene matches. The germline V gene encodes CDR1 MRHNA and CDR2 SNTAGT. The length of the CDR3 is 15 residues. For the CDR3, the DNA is TGTGCCAGCAGGAAGACTAGCGGGAGGTCAAGTGAGCAGTTCTTC. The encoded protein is CASRKTSGRSSEQFF.

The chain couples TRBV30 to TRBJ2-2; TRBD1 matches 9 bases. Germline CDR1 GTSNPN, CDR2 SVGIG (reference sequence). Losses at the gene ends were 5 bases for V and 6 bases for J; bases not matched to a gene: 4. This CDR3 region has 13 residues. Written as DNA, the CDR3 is TGTGCCTGGGGGGGACAGGGACCCGGGGAGCTGTTTTTT. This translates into CAWGGQGPGELFF.

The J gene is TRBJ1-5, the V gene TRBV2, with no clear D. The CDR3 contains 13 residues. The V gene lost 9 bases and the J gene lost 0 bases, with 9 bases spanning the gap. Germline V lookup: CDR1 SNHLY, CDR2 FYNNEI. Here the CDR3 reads CASGIDSNQPQHF. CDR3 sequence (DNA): TGTGCCAGTGGAATTGATAGCAATCAGCCCCAGCATTTT.

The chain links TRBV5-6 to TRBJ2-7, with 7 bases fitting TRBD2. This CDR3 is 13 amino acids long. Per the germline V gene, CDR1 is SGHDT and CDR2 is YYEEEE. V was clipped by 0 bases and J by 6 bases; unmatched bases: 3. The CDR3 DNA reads TGTGCCAGCAGCTTGGGACTAGCTTCCGAGCAGTACTTC. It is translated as CASSLGLASEQYF.

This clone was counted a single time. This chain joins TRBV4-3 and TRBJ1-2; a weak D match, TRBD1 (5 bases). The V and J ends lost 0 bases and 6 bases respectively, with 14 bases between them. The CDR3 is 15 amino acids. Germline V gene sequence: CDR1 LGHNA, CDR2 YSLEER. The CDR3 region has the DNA TGCGCCAGCAGCCAAGATCGGGGCAGGGTTCATGGCTACACCTTC. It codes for CASSQDRGRVHGYTF.

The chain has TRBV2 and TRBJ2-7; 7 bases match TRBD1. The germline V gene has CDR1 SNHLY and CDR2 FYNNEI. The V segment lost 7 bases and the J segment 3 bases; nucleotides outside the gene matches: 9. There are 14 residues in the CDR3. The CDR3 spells CASNEKGARYEQYF. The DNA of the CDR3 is TGTGCCAGCAACGAAAAGGGGGCGCGCTACGAGCAGTACTTC. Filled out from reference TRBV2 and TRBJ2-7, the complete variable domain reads EPEVTQTPSHQVTQMGQEVILRCVPISNHLYFYWYRQILGQKVEFLVSFYNNEISEKSEIFDDQFSVERPDGSNFTLKIRSTKLEDSAMYFCASNEKGARYEQYFGPGTRLTVT.

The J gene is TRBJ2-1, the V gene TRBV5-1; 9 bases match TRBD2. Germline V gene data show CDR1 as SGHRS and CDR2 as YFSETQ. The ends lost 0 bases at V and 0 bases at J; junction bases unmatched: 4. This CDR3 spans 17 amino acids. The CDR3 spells CASSLALAGTSYNEQFF. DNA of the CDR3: TGCGCCAGCAGCTTGGCCCTAGCGGGGACCTCCTACAATGAGCAGTTCTTC.

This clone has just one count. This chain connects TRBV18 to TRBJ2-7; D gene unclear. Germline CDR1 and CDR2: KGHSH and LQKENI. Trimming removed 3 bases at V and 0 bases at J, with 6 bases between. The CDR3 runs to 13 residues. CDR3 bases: TGTGCCAGCTCACCGTCCCTCTCCTACGAGCAGTACTTC. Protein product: CASSPSLSYEQYF. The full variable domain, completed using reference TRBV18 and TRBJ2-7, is NAGVMQNPRHLVRRRGQEARLRCSPMKGHSHVYWYRQLPEEGLKFMVYLQKENIIDESGMPKERFSAEFPKEGPSILRIQQVVRGDSAAYFCASSPSLSYEQYFGPGTRLTVT.

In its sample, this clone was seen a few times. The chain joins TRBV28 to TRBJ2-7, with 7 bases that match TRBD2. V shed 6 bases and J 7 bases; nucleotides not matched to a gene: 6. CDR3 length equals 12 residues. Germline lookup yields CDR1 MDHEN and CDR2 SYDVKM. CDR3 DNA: TGTGCCAGCAGCAACGCGGGGGATGAGCAGTACTTC. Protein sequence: CASSNAGDEQYF.

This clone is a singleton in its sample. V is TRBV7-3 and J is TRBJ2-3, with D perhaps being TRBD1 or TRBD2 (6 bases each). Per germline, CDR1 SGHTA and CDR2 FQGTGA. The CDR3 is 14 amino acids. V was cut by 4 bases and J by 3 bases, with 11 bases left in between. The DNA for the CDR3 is TGTGCCAGCAGCTACGGGGGCCCAACAGATACGCAGTATTTT. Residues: CASSYGGPTDTQYF.

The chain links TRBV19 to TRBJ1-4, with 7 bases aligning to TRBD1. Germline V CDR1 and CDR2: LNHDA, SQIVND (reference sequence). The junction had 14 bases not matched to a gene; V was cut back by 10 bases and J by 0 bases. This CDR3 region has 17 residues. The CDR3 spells CATSMRTGQSTNEKLFF. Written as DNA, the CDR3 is TGTGCCACCTCAATGCGGACAGGACAATCAACTAATGAAAAACTGTTTTTT.